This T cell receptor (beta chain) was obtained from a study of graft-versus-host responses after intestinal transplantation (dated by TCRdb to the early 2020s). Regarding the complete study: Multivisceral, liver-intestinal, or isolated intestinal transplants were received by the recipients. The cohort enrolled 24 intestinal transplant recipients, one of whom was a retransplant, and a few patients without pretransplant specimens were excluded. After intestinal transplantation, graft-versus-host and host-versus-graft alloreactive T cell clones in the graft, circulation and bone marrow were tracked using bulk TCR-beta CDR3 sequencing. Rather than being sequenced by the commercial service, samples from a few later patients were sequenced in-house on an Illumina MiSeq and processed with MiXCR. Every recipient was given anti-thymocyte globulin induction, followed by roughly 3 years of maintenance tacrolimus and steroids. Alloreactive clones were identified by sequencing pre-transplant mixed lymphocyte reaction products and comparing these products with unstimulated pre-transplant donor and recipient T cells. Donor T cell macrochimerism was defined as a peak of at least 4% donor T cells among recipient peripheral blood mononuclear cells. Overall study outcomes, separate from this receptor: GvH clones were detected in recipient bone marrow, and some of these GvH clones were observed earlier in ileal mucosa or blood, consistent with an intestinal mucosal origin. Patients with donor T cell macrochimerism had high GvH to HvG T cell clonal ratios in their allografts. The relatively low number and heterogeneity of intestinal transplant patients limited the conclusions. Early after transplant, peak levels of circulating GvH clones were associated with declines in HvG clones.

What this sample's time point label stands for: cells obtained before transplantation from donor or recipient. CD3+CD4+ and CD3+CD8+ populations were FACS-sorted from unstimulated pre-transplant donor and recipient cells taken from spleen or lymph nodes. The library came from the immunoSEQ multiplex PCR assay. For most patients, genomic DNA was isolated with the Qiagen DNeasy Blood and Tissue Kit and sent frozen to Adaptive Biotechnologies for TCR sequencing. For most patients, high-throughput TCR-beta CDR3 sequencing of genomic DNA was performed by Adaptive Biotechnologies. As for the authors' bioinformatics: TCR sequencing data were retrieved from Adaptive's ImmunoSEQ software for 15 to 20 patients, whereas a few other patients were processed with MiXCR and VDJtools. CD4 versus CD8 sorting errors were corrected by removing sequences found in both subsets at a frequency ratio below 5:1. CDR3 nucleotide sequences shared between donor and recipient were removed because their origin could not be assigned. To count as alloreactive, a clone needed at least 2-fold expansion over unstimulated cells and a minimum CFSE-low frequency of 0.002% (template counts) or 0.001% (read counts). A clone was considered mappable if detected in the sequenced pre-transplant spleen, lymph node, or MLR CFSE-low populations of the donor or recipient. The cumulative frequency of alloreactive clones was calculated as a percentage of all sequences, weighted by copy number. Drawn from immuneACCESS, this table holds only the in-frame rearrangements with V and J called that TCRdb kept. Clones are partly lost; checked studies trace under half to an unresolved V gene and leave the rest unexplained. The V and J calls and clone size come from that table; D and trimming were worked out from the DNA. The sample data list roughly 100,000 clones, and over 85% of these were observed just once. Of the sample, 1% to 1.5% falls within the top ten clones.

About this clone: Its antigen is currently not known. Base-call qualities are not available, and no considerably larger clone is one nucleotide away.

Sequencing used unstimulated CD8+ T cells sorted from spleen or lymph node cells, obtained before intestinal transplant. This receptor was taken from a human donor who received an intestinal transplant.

The CDR3 corresponds to CASSEGQGYTGELFF. The nucleotides read TGCGCCAGCAGCGAGGGACAGGGGTACACCGGGGAGCTGTTTTTT. The sequence is built from TRBV4-1 and TRBJ2-2; 10 bases in the junction line up with TRBD1. For this chain, trimming is 5 bases at the V end and 3 bases at the J end, and the number of junction bases without a gene match is 3. CDR1 and CDR2 are read off the germline V gene as MGHRA and YSYEKL. The CDR3 numbers 15 residues from cysteine through phenylalanine. The entry retains the CDR3 DNA only, 45 bases that are in frame from base 1.